This TCR beta chain was captured by sequencing in a study of vaccination effects on CD4 cells after COVID-19. This CDR3 has 15 residues. Germline lookup yields CDR1 SGHRS and CDR2 YFSETQ. Germline trimming cut 0 bases from V and 3 bases from J; bases unmatched to any gene: 5. Only a few counts were recorded for this clone. Its antigen is as yet unknown. Assay: immunoSEQ multiplex PCR; the TCRdb copy retains only in-frame clones and omits some. The data hold roughly 56,000 clones, with around three quarters observed a single time. Study-wide findings and caveats: Only a single clone (1 of 255 vaccine-induced clones in healthy vaccinees) cross-reacted with common cold coronaviruses.

With roughly nine days of culture completed, CD4+ T cells were isolated. Having tested negative for nucleocapsid antibodies, the vaccine recipients showed no prior SARS-CoV-2 infection. The TCR originated in a human donor who received a COVID-19 vaccine. The source material was CD4+ T cells from PBMCs cultured without peptide, sampled before COVID-19 vaccination. This sequence joins TRBV5-1 and TRBJ1-2; TRBD1 agrees at 7 bases. The CDR3 loop reads CASSLVSGQDYGYTF. CDR3 sequence (DNA): TGCGCCAGCAGCTTGGTTTCTGGACAGGACTATGGCTACACCTTC.